This T cell receptor (beta chain) emerged from a study of T cell repertoires in cytomegalovirus infection. The V end lost 2 bases, the J end lost 1 base, and 11 bases lay between the germline ends. The CDR3 covers 15 residues. Germline loops: CDR1 KGHSH, CDR2 LQKENI. Via MiXCR, TCRdb re-called the reads, giving one row per CDR3 protein. The sample consists of about 920,000 distinct CDR3 sequences, roughly 31% of them appearing once. Regarding this clonotype: No antigen is known for it.

Material: cultured CD8+ T cells from PBMCs, obtained from culture after CMV antigen stimulation. The clonotype was recovered from a human donor in good health (CMV status not recorded). Some clones in this sample may be carry-over from other donors' samples. The V and J genes are TRBV18 and TRBJ1-2; possibly TRBD1 for D (5 bases). This chain's CDR3 is CASSPGTLLNYGYTF. As DNA, the CDR3 is TGTGCCAGCTCACCAGGGACCCTTCTTAACTATGGCTACACCTTC.